What follows describes a single T cell receptor beta chain. Its antigen is unidentified. From roughly 0.4 ug of RNA, a library with molecular barcoded alpha/delta and beta/gamma adaptors was made. Each CDR3 protein is one row after TCRdb ran MiXCR on the reads. The table includes over 800 distinct CDR3 sequences, 76% detected once. CDR3 length equals 14 residues. CDR1 and CDR2 from the germline V gene are DFQATT and SNEGSKA (reference sequence). The data originate from a study of read filtering for tumor transcriptome and immune sequencing. Study at large: Transcriptome libraries were built from DNase-treated RNA.

Study observations and caveats: Compared with RNA-seq, IR-seq gave much higher clonotype depth and reliability. This fraction held mixed bone marrow immune cells after CD138-negative sorting.

Input material: a population of CD138-negative cells sorted from bone marrow. The receptor comes from a donor over 35 with multiple myeloma. This table probably holds off-target reads from a library built for another chain. V and J are TRBV20-1 and TRBJ2-1; TRBD2 agrees at 12 bases. CDR3 DNA sequence: TGCAGCGTACCCTGGACTAGCGGGAACAATGAGCAGTTCTTC. This codes for CSVPWTSGNNEQFF.